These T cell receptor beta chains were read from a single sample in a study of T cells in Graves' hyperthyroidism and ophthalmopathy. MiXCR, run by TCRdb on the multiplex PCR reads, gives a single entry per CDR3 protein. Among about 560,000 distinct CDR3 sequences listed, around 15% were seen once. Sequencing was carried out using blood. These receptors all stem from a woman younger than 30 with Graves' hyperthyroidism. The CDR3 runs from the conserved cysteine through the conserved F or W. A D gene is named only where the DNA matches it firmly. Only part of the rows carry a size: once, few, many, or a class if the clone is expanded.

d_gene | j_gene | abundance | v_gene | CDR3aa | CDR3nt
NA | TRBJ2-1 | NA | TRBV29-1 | CSVGEGEQFF | TGCAGCGTTGGGGAAGGTGAGCAGTTCTTC
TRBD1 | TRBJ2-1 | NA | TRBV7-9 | CASSQRTGRFWDEQFF | TGTGCCAGCAGCCAAAGGACAGGGAGGTTTTGGGATGAGCAGTTCTTC
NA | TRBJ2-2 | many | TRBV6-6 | CASSYGATGELFF | TGTGCCAGCAGTTACGGGGCCACCGGGGAGCTGTTTTTT
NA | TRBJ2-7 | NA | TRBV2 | CASSELGRQYF | TGTGCCAGCAGTGAATTGGGTAGGCAGTACTTC
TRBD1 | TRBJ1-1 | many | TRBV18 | CASSPTDRVYTEAFF | TGTGCCAGCTCACCAACGGACAGGGTCTACACTGAAGCTTTCTTT
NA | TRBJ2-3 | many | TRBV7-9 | CASSVTTSPITDTQYF | TGTGCCAGCAGCGTAACTACTAGCCCTATCACAGATACGCAGTATTTT
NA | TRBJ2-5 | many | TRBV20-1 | CSATGSGQETQYF | TGCAGTGCTACCGGTTCGGGCCAGGAGACCCAGTACTTC
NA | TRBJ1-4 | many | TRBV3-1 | CASSHRIGPGWEKLFF | TGTGCCAGCAGCCACCGAATCGGGCCAGGTTGGGAAAAACTGTTTTTT
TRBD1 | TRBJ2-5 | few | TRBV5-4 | CASSLARDRGLETQYF | TGTGCCAGCAGCTTGGCCCGGGACAGGGGGCTGGAGACCCAGTACTTC
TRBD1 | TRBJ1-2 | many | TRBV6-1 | CASSSTGSYGYTF | TGTGCCAGCAGTTCGACAGGGAGCTATGGCTACACCTTC
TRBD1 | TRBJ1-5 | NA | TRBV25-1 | CASSESEGAGNQPQHF | TGTGCCAGCAGTGAATCGGAGGGGGCGGGCAATCAGCCCCAGCATTTT
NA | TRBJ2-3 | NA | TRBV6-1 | CASMTTDTQYF | TGTGCCAGCATGACAACAGATACGCAGTATTTT
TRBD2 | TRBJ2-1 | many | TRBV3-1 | CASSQETSGGALNNEQFF | TGTGCCAGCAGCCAAGAGACTAGCGGGGGGGCATTGAACAATGAGCAGTTCTTC
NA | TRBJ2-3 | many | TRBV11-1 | CASSPKSAATDTQYF | TGTGCCAGCAGCCCTAAATCGGCGGCCACAGATACGCAGTATTTT
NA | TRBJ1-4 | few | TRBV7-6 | CASSQGMGKLFF | TGTGCCAGCAGTCAGGGTATGGGAAAACTGTTTTTT
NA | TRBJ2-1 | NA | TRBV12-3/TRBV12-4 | CASSLAFEQFF | TGTGCCAGCAGCTTAGCCTTTGAGCAGTTCTTC
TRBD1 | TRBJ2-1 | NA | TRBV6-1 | CASSEQGAPNEQFF | TGTGCCAGCAGTGAACAGGGGGCGCCCAATGAGCAGTTCTTC
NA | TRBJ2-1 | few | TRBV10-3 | CAISGGLGVKQFF | TGTGCCATCAGTGGTGGCCTAGGGGTTAAGCAGTTCTTC
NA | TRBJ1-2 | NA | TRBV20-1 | CSALYRHYGYTF | TGCAGTGCCTTGTACAGGCACTATGGCTACACCTTC
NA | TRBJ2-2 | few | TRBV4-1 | CASSQGSTLDNTGELFF | TGCGCCAGCAGCCAAGGGAGTACACTTGATAACACCGGGGAGCTGTTTTTT
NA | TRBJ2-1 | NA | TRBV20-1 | CSAEGSGDNEQSF | TGCAGTGCTGAGGGTAGCGGTGACAATGAGCAGTCCTTC
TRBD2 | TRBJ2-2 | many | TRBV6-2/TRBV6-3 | CASRQGTSKSTGELFF | TGTGCCAGCAGACAGGGGACTAGCAAAAGCACCGGGGAGCTGTTTTTT
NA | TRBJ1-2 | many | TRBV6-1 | CASSTTGLEGYGYTF | TGTGCCAGCAGTACAACAGGGTTGGAGGGCTATGGCTACACCTTC
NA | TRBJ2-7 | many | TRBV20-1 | CSALQSALVPYYEQYF | TGCAGTGCCCTACAGTCGGCACTAGTCCCCTACTACGAGCAGTACTTC
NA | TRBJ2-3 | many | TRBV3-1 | CASSQGVSTDTQYF | TGTGCCAGCAGCCAAGGTGTCAGCACAGATACGCAGTATTTT
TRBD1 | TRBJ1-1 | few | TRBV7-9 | CASRPAGQGGTEAFF | TGTGCCAGCAGGCCAGCCGGACAGGGGGGAACTGAAGCTTTCTTT
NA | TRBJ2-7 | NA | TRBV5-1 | CASSLEGTNYEQYF | TGTGCCAGCAGCTTGGAGGGGACAAACTACGAGCAGTACTTC
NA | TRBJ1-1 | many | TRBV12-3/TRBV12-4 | CASSLQGYTEAFF | TGTGCCAGCAGTTTACAGGGCTATACTGAAGCTTTCTTT
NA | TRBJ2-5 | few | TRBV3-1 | CASSQAWAEVQETQYF | TGTGCCAGCAGCCAAGCTTGGGCGGAAGTACAAGAGACCCAGTACTTC
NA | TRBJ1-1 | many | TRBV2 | CASRGQQNTEAFF | TGTGCCAGCAGAGGACAGCAGAACACTGAAGCTTTCTTT
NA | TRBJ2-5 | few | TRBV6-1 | CASSEGTGRKTQYF | TGTGCCAGCAGTGAAGGCACAGGGAGAAAGACCCAGTACTTC